This T cell receptor beta chain was sequenced during a study of CD8+CD57+ T cells in acquired aplastic anemia. Between the trimmed V and J ends, which lost 8 bases and 3 bases, there was a span of 10 bases. CDR1 and CDR2 from the germline V gene are MNHNS and SASEGT. CDR3 length: 12 residues. Profiling that covered TCR beta VDJ and CDR3 relied on genomic DNA as its template. From the reads, TCRdb called clonotypes with MiXCR, one entry per CDR3 protein. The table includes about 190,000 distinct CDR3 sequences, around 50% detected once. This clonotype showed up many times. The rearrangement links TRBV6-1 to TRBJ1-1; weak D call: TRBD1 (5 bases). What was sequenced was sorted CD4+, CD8+, or CD8+CD57+ T cells (not recorded which) from PBMCs. This TCR derives from a human donor in good health, serving as a control. The CDR3 here is CASYRWDTEAFF. The CDR3 region has the DNA TGTGCCAGCTACAGGTGGGACACTGAAGCTTTCTTT.